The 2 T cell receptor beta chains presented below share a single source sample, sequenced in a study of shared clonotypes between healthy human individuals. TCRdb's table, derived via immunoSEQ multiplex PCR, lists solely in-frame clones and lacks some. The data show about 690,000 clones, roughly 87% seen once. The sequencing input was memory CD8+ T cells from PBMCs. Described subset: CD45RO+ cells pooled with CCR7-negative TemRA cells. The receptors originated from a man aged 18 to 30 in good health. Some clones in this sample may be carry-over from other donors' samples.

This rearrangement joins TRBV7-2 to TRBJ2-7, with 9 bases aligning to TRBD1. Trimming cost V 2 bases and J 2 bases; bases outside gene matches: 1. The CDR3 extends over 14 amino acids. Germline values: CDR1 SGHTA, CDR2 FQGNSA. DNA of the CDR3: TGTGCCAGCAGCTTACGGGACAGGGCCTACGAGCAGTACTTC. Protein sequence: CASSLRDRAYEQYF. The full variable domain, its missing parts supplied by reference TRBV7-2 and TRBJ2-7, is GAGVSQSPSNKVTEKGKDVELRCDPISGHTALYWYRQSLGQGLEFLIYFQGNSAPDKSGLPSDRFSAERTGGSVSTLTIQRTQQEDSAVYLCASSLRDRAYEQYFGPGTRLTVT.

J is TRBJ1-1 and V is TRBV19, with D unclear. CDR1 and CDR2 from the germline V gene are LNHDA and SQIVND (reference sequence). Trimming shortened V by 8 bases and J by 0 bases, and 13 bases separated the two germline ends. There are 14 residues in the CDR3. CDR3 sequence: CASHIHSLNTEAFF. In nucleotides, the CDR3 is TGTGCCAGTCACATCCACAGCCTGAACACTGAAGCTTTCTTT.